These 16 T cell receptor beta chains came from one sample sequenced in a study of T cell repertoires in cytomegalovirus infection. TCRdb itself ran the reads through MiXCR, one entry per CDR3 protein. The profile shows approximately 490,000 distinct CDR3 sequences, approximately 11% of them singletons. The specimen sequenced was PBMCs. The source is a human donor in good health (CMV status not recorded). Some clones in this sample may be carry-over from other donors' samples.

The chain couples TRBV20-1 to TRBJ1-1; D uncertain. The ends were cut back, 3 bases at V and 5 bases at J, with 13 bases in the middle. CDR1 and CDR2 (germline): DFQATT, SNEGSKA (reference sequence). CDR3 length equals 13 residues. This CDR3 is CSASLYSGTEAFF. CDR3 nucleotide sequence: TGCAGTGCTAGCCTGTACTCGGGAACTGAAGCTTTCTTT.

This clonotype has a count of ten or more. The rearrangement links TRBV5-6 to TRBJ2-1, with TRBD2 matching over 15 bases. This CDR3 is built from 16 residues. Unmatched junction bases numbered 6, after V lost 4 bases and J lost 7 bases. Germline V gives CDR1 SGHDT, CDR2 YYEEEE. The chain's CDR3 is CASSHGTSGRYNEQFF. The CDR3 nucleotides read TGTGCCAGCAGCCATGGGACTAGCGGGAGGTATAATGAGCAGTTCTTC.

This clonotype was seen at least ten times. The chain joins TRBV12-3 or TRBV12-4 to TRBJ2-3; tentative D call: TRBD2 (5 bases). V was clipped by 9 bases and J by 2 bases, with 12 bases between them. This CDR3 is 13 amino acids long. CDR3 in DNA: TGTGCCAGACCACGGACTCACACAGATACGCAGTATTTT. Translated, it gives CARPRTHTDTQYF.

This clonotype was seen only a few times. This chain uses TRBV5-5 with TRBJ2-2; D uncertain. V was shortened by 4 bases and J by 0 bases, with 10 bases between the two germline ends. CDR1 SGHKS and CDR2 YYEKEE come from the germline V gene (reference sequence). There are 15 residues in the CDR3. The DNA for the CDR3 is TGTGCCAGCAGCCTCCTCGATACGAACACCGGGGAGCTGTTTTTT. Amino acids: CASSLLDTNTGELFF.

The chain couples TRBV27 to TRBJ1-5, with a tentative D call TRBD1 (5 bases). The CDR3 is 14 residues long. The V and J ends lost 2 bases and 3 bases respectively, with 8 bases between them. From germline, CDR1 is MNHEY and CDR2 SMNVEV (reference sequence). The CDR3 here is CASSLLGDNQPQHF. The CDR3 DNA follows: TGTGCCAGCAGTTTACTGGGGGACAATCAGCCCCAGCATTTT.

This chain connects TRBV7-2 to TRBJ2-4; possible D gene TRBD1, 7 bases. CDR3 length equals 15 residues. The V end lost 4 bases, the J end lost 7 bases, and 17 bases lay between the germline ends. Germline CDR1 SGHTA, CDR2 FQGNSA. In DNA form, the CDR3 reads TGTGCCAGCAGCTCGGGCGGAGCAGGGGGGAACATTCAGTACTTC. This encodes CASSSGGAGGNIQYF.

This clonotype was seen at least ten times. The chain joins TRBV7-2 to TRBJ2-1; 12 nucleotides align to TRBD1. V gave up 5 bases and J gave up 2 bases; unmatched junction bases: 16. Germline lookup yields CDR1 SGHTA and CDR2 FQGNSA. CDR3 size: 20 residues. CDR3 DNA sequence: TGTGCCAGCAGCCTTAACCCCGGGACAGGGGGCCCCTCGACCTACAATGAGCAGTTCTTC. It encodes CASSLNPGTGGPSTYNEQFF.

The V and J genes are TRBV20-1 and TRBJ2-3; 10 nucleotides agree with TRBD2. CDR1 and CDR2 from the germline V gene are DFQATT and SNEGSKA (reference sequence). This CDR3 region has 15 residues. The trim removed 2 bases at V and 5 bases at J, leaving 7 bases unmatched. CDR3 sequence reads: CSARRGTSGVDTQYF. The CDR3 region has the DNA TGCAGTGCTAGAAGAGGTACTAGCGGGGTAGATACGCAGTATTTT.

This clonotype came up many times. The genes are TRBV5-6 and TRBJ1-2, with 7 bases matching TRBD1. CDR1 and CDR2 (germline): SGHDT, YYEEEE. The CDR3 contains 12 residues. With 4 bases clipped from V and 6 bases from J, the junction kept 3 bases outside the gene matches. CDR3 protein: CASSTQGNGYTF. Written as DNA, the CDR3 is TGTGCCAGCAGCACACAGGGGAATGGCTACACCTTC.

This clonotype was observed many times. For the CDR3, the DNA is TGTGCCAGCAGCGTAGGTGACGGGTCCTACAATGAGCAGTTCTTC. It translates to CASSVGDGSYNEQFF. V gene TRBV9 combines with J gene TRBJ2-1, with D unresolved. The CDR3 has 15 amino acids. CDR1 is SGDLS, CDR2 YYNGEE, per germline. Deletions cut 0 bases from V and 1 base from J, with 8 bases between. Combining the CDR3 with reference TRBV9 and TRBJ2-1 gives the whole variable domain DSGVTQTPKHLITATGQRVTLRCSPRSGDLSVYWYQQSLDQGLQFLIQYYNGEERAKGNILERFSAQQFPDLHSELNLSSLELGDSALYFCASSVGDGSYNEQFFGPGTRLTVL.

Comments on this clonotype: A much larger clone sits a single nucleotide away, making a read error possible. CDR3 nucleotide sequence: TGTGCCAGTAGTATGATAACTCAAGGGGTGTCCGAGCAGTACTTC. It codes for CASSMITQGVSEQYF. The V and J genes are TRBV19 and TRBJ2-7, with D possibly TRBD1 on 5 matching bases. The CDR3 runs 15 residues. With 3 bases removed from V and 6 bases from J, the gap between germline ends came to 18 bases. Germline lookup yields CDR1 LNHDA and CDR2 SQIVND (reference sequence).

A few counts support this clonotype. The chain joins TRBV29-1 to TRBJ2-1; unclear D gene. The CDR3 is 14 amino acids. Germline loops: CDR1 SQVTM, CDR2 ANQGSEA. V dropped 4 bases and J dropped 4 bases, with 14 bases sitting between them. CDR3 sequence reads: CSVVKGYSYNEQFF. In DNA form, the CDR3 reads TGCAGCGTTGTGAAGGGCTACTCTTACAATGAGCAGTTCTTC.

The chain is built from TRBV20-1 and TRBJ1-2, with D tentatively TRBD1 (6 bases). Deletions cut 5 bases from V and 0 bases from J, with 13 bases between. The CDR3 has 14 amino acids. The germline CDR1 and CDR2 sequences are DFQATT and SNEGSKA (reference sequence). The CDR3 spells CSAASGVSNYGYTF. DNA for the CDR3: TGCAGTGCTGCCTCAGGGGTATCTAACTATGGCTACACCTTC.

This clonotype was found a few times. V is TRBV5-1 and J is TRBJ2-7; 9 bases line up with TRBD1. Trimming took 0 bases from V and 7 from J; bases not matched to a gene: 5. The CDR3 contains 14 residues. The germline V gene encodes CDR1 SGHRS and CDR2 YFSETQ. CDR3 sequence reads: CASSLGQGVWEQYF. The CDR3 DNA follows: TGCGCCAGCAGCTTGGGACAGGGGGTGTGGGAGCAGTACTTC.

This clonotype was detected only a few times. V is TRBV13 and J is TRBJ1-2; D gene unclear. The CDR3 covers 13 residues. The germline V and J ends were trimmed by 0 bases and 4 bases, with 6 bases remaining between them. In germline, CDR1 is PRHDT, CDR2 FYEKMQ (reference sequence). CDR3 in amino acids: CASSLGVFYGYTF. DNA for the CDR3: TGTGCCAGCAGCTTAGGGGTCTTCTATGGCTACACCTTC.

This clonotype was detected ten times or more. The chain recombines TRBV11-2 with TRBJ1-1, with a possible D match to TRBD1 (6 bases). The CDR3 runs 14 residues. The germline V gene has CDR1 SGHAT and CDR2 FQNNGV. V was trimmed by 5 bases and J by 3 bases, leaving 13 bases between them. CDR3 residues: CASSQGTGYTEAFF. DNA of the CDR3: TGTGCCAGCAGCCAAGGAACAGGGTACACTGAAGCTTTCTTT.